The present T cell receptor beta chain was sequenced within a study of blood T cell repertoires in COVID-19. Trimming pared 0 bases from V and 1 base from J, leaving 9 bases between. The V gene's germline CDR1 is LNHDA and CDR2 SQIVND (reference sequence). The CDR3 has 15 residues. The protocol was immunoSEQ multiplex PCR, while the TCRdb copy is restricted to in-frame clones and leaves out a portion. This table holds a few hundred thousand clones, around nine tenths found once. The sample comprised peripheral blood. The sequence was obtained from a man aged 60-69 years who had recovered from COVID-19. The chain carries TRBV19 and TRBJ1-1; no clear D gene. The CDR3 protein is CASSIDRNANTEAFF. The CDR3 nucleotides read TGTGCCAGTAGTATAGATAGAAACGCGAACACTGAAGCTTTCTTT.